This T cell receptor beta chain was observed in a study of Graves' ophthalmopathy and Graves' hyperthyroidism. This clonotype was seen repeatedly, ten times or more. Amplification from RNA transcripts yielded the TCR beta CDR3 regions. HTBI primers primed a first-round RT-PCR, and a second-round multiplex PCR followed. MiXCR was run by TCRdb on the multiplex PCR reads, yielding one entry per CDR3 protein. The data hold 350,000 to 450,000 distinct CDR3 sequences, with approximately 20% observed a single time. CDR3 length equals 20 residues. The V gene's germline CDR1 is LGHNA and CDR2 YNFKEQ. The V segment lost 3 bases and the J segment 0 bases; nucleotides outside the gene matches: 16. Moderate-to-severe activity, with CAS ≥3, NOSPECS ≥4 and duration under 3 months, characterized the donors with ophthalmopathy.

The sequence was collected from a woman younger than 35 with Graves' ophthalmopathy. The V and J genes are TRBV4-2 and TRBJ2-7, with 11 nucleotides matching TRBD2. Sequenced input: peripheral blood. Here the CDR3 reads CASSQLRAASGGIFSYEQYF. For the CDR3, the DNA is TGTGCCAGCAGCCAGCTTCGGGCGGCTAGCGGGGGGATCTTCTCCTACGAGCAGTACTTC.